A selection of T cell receptor beta chains follows, all from one sample in a study of blood T cell repertoires in COVID-19. Data came from immunoSEQ multiplex PCR; TCRdb stores just in-frame clones and leaves some out. The sample shows about 400,000 clones, 87% of them seen only once. Sequenced: PBMCs or T cells enriched from blood (not recorded which). The receptors originated from a woman in her 30s who had recovered from COVID-19. The CDR3 runs from the conserved cysteine through the conserved F or W. D genes are given only for firm matches. Some rows have no size entry. The others give once, few or many, or a class for an expanded clone.

>-|TRBJ2-7|TRBV28|TRBD2
TGTGCCAGCAGAAGGCGGGGGGGGAGCTCCTACGAGCAGTACTTC
CASRRRGGSSYEQYF
>-|TRBJ2-7|TRBV9|TRBD2
TGTGCCAGCAGCGTAGGAGGTGAGGCGGGAGGCGCCTACGAGCAGTACTTC
CASSVGGEAGGAYEQYF
>once|TRBJ1-1|TRBV2|-
TGTGCCAGCAGCCAACAGGTCAACACTGAAGCTTTCTTT
CASSQQVNTEAFF
>-|TRBJ1-4|TRBV19|-
TGTGCCAGTAGTAGAGGAGGGGAAAAACTGTTTTTT
CASSRGGEKLFF
>-|TRBJ2-1|TRBV15|TRBD1
TGTGCCACCAGCAGAGCGGGACAGGGGTACAATGAGCAGTTCTTC
CATSRAGQGYNEQFF
>once|TRBJ2-3|TRBV5-4|TRBD2
TGTGCCAGCAGCTTGACTAGCGGGACGTCAGATACGCAGTATTTT
CASSLTSGTSDTQYF
>-|TRBJ1-4|TRBV28|-
TGTGCCAGCAACTCGGAGGCTGCAACTAATGAAAAACTGTTTTTT
CASNSEAATNEKLFF
>-|TRBJ1-3|TRBV3-1/TRBV3-2|-
TGTGCCAGCAGCCCCTCGTCCCTAGGAAACACCATATATTTT
CASSPSSLGNTIYF
>-|TRBJ2-3|TRBV29-1|TRBD2
TGCAGCGCCCGTACGGCTAGCGGGAGTGGGGTTACGCAGTATTTT
CSARTASGSGVTQYF
>-|TRBJ2-2|TRBV28|-
TGTGCCAGCAGCCTAAGAGACTCCTCGAACACCGGGGAGCTGTTTTTT
CASSLRDSSNTGELFF
>-|TRBJ2-7|TRBV10-3|TRBD1
TGTGCCATCAGTGATCCGACAGGGAGCTACGAGCAGTACTTC
CAISDPTGSYEQYF
>-|TRBJ2-1|TRBV5-1|-
TGCGCCAGCAGCCCCGGGAGTCACAATGAGCAGTTCTTC
CASSPGSHNEQFF
>-|TRBJ1-1|TRBV19|-
TGTGCCAGTAGTACCGCTGAGTGGAGGAACACTGAAGCTTTCTTT
CASSTAEWRNTEAFF
>-|TRBJ2-7|TRBV27|TRBD2
TGTGCCAGCAGTAATAGCGGGAGTCTCGACGAGCAGTACTTC
CASSNSGSLDEQYF
>-|TRBJ2-5|TRBV5-1|-
TGCGCCAGCAGCTTGCAGGGGCGTGAAGAGACCCAGTACTTC
CASSLQGREETQYF
>once|TRBJ2-5|TRBV7-3|TRBD1
TGTGCCAGCAGCTTACTCGCCCAGGACAGGGAAGAGACCCAGTACTTC
CASSLLAQDREETQYF
>once|TRBJ2-5|TRBV7-9|TRBD2
TGTGCCAGCAGCCCCCGGGGAAGCGAGCGGGGGGGCCCAGAGACCCAGTACTTC
CASSPRGSERGGPETQYF
>-|TRBJ2-1|TRBV24-1|TRBD2
TGTGCCACCAGTGATTGGGTGAGGACTAGCGGGAGACTGTTCTTC
CATSDWVRTSGRLFF
>-|TRBJ1-1|TRBV7-9|TRBD1
TGTGCCAGCAGCCCCGGGGACAGGAGGAACACTGAAGCTTTCTTT
CASSPGDRRNTEAFF
>once|TRBJ2-1|TRBV5-1|-
TGCGCCAGCAGCTTCGGGGACTCGGGCTACAATGAGCAGTTCTTC
CASSFGDSGYNEQFF
>-|TRBJ2-7|TRBV7-9|-
TGTGCCAGCAGCTATTCACGGGGGGCCTCCTACGAGCAGTACTTC
CASSYSRGASYEQYF
>-|TRBJ2-5|TRBV27|TRBD1
TGTGCCAGCAGTCCCGGACAGGGCGGAGAGACCCAGTACTTC
CASSPGQGGETQYF
>-|TRBJ2-3|TRBV5-1|TRBD1
TGCGCCAGCAGCTTACCACAGGGGGTTCGAGTTGATACGCAGTATTTT
CASSLPQGVRVDTQYF
>-|TRBJ1-6|TRBV6-5|TRBD1
TGTGCCAGCAGTTACGGGGACAGGGTCGATTCACCCCTCCACTTT
CASSYGDRVDSPLHF
>-|TRBJ1-5|TRBV3-1/TRBV3-2|-
TGTGCCAGCAGCTACCAGGGTATACAGCCCCAGCATTTT
CASSYQGIQPQHF
>-|TRBJ2-7|TRBV6-5|TRBD1
TGTGCCAGCAGTTACCGTGGGACAGGGGGCGCTTACGAGCAGTACTTC
CASSYRGTGGAYEQYF
>-|TRBJ1-2|TRBV4-1|TRBD1
TGCGCCAGCAGCCCCTTGGACAGGGAGAACTATGGCTACATCTTC
CASSPLDRENYGYIF
>-|TRBJ2-3|TRBV5-1|-
TGCGCCAGCAGCTTGTTAGTTAGCGAGGGCACAGATACGCAGTATTTT
CASSLLVSEGTDTQYF
>-|TRBJ2-7|TRBV28|TRBD1
TGTGCCAGCAGGAACCAGGGGGCAGCTAGATACGAGCAGTACTTC
CASRNQGAARYEQYF
>-|TRBJ1-2|TRBV10-2|TRBD1
TGCGCCAGCAGTGGAGGACAGGTGGCCGGAGAAGATTTTAACTATGGCTACACCTTC
CASSGGQVAGEDFNYGYTF
>-|TRBJ2-7|TRBV6-5|-
TGTGCCAGCAGTTCCCCGACACGAACTAGACTCTTCGAGCAGTACTTC
CASSSPTRTRLFEQYF
>once|TRBJ2-1|TRBV13|-
TGTGCCAGCAGCTTAGGCGAGGCTCACAATGAGCAGTTCTTC
CASSLGEAHNEQFF
>-|TRBJ2-7|TRBV25-1|-
TGTGCCAGCAGGGACAGCGGTTACGAGCAGTACTTC
CASRDSGYEQYF
>-|TRBJ2-1|TRBV28|-
TGTGCCAGCGCGACCATGGGACTCCAGCCGTACAATGAGCAGTTCTTC
CASATMGLQPYNEQFF
>-|TRBJ2-7|TRBV28|TRBD2
TGTGCCAGCAGACCGGGACTAATCTACGAGCAGTACTTC
CASRPGLIYEQYF
>-|TRBJ1-1|TRBV9|-
TGTGCCAGCAGCGTAGGAGCGGGAAGGGGCACTGAAGCTTTCTTT
CASSVGAGRGTEAFF
>-|TRBJ1-4|TRBV7-2|-
TGTGCCAGCAGCTTAGAGGCAGGTTGGAACGAAAAACTGTTTTTT
CASSLEAGWNEKLFF
>-|TRBJ1-1|TRBV19|TRBD1
TGTGCCAGTCGGGACAGGGGGAACACTGAAGCTTTCTTT
CASRDRGNTEAFF
>-|TRBJ1-2|TRBV6-5|-
TGTGCCAGCAGTTACCTATTTAACTATGGCTACACCTTC
CASSYLFNYGYTF
>-|TRBJ2-1|TRBV11-3|TRBD2
TGTGCCAGCAGTCCCCGGACTAGCGGTGACAATGAGCAGTTCTTC
CASSPRTSGDNEQFF
>once|TRBJ2-5|TRBV20-1|-
TGCAGTGCTAGTCGCGGGGAAGAGACCCAGTACTTC
CSASRGEETQYF
>-|TRBJ1-2|TRBV2|-
TGTGCCAGCAGTGAAAGTCGGGTTGGCTATGGCTACACCTTC
CASSESRVGYGYTF
>-|TRBJ2-7|TRBV11-2|-
TGTGCCAGCAGCACCACAGCTGGCGACGTGTTCTTC
CASSTTAGDVFF
>-|TRBJ2-1|TRBV7-8|TRBD2
TGTGCCAGCAGCAGACCCCGGGACCGCACTAGCGGGAGGGGGATGAATGAGCAGTTCTTC
CASSRPRDRTSGRGMNEQFF
>-|TRBJ2-2|TRBV7-9|TRBD2
TGTGCCAGCAGCCTGGGCCTAGCGGGGGGGAACACCGGGGAGCTGTTTTTT
CASSLGLAGGNTGELFF
>few|TRBJ2-5|TRBV7-2|-
TGTGCCAGCAGACAGCAAGAGACCCAGTACTTC
CASRQQETQYF
>-|TRBJ1-2|TRBV4-1|TRBD1
TGCGCCAGCAGCGCGCGACAGGGGAGCTATGGCTACACCTTC
CASSARQGSYGYTF
>-|TRBJ2-3|TRBV11-2|TRBD2
TGTGCCAGCAGCTTAGGCCCTAGCGGGGCCACAGATACGCAGTATTTT
CASSLGPSGATDTQYF
>-|TRBJ2-7|TRBV5-1|-
TGCGCCAGCAGCTTGGGATCTTGGGACGGGAGCTACGAGCAGTACTTC
CASSLGSWDGSYEQYF
>-|TRBJ2-5|TRBV20-1|-
TGCAGTGCTAGTAGCTTGAGAGAGACCCAGTACTTC
CSASSLRETQYF
>-|TRBJ1-2|TRBV7-2|TRBD1
TGTGCCAGCAGCTCCGACCAGGGGGCTGGCGGCTACACCTTC
CASSSDQGAGGYTF
>-|TRBJ1-6|TRBV11-1|-
TGTGCCAGCAGCTTAGGGAACAGCAATTCACCCCTCCACTTT
CASSLGNSNSPLHF
>few|TRBJ2-2|TRBV7-2|-
TGTGCCAGCAGCTTAGCGGGGGGGAACACCGGGGAGCTGTTTTTT
CASSLAGGNTGELFF
>-|TRBJ1-6|TRBV27|-
TGTGCCAGCAGTGCGATGGGACTGAGTAATTCACCCCTCCACTTT
CASSAMGLSNSPLHF
>-|TRBJ1-5|TRBV19|-
TGTGCCAGTTCCTCTTCGACACCTACAAATCAGCCCCAGCATTTT
CASSSSTPTNQPQHF
>-|TRBJ1-1|TRBV18|-
TGTGCCAGCTTTACAGGGTCTAGGGCCACTGAAGCTTTCTTT
CASFTGSRATEAFF
>once|TRBJ2-1|TRBV7-2|TRBD2
TGTGCCAGCAGCTTATCACTAGCGGAGATCCATGAGCAGTTCTTC
CASSLSLAEIHEQFF
>-|TRBJ2-7|TRBV28|-
TGTGCCAGCAGTTTAGGTCAGGGCTACGAGCAGTACTTC
CASSLGQGYEQYF
>-|TRBJ2-7|TRBV6-1|-
TGTGCCAGCAGTGTAGATTGGAGTACCGTCTCCTACGAGCAGTACTTC
CASSVDWSTVSYEQYF